This TCR beta chain originates from a study of regulatory T cells in long-lasting Graves disease. Whole-study results and caveats: Sampling was limited to peripheral blood rather than thyroid tissue. Favored gene segments in persistent disease were TRBV28, TRBJ1-2 and TRBJ2-5. Having only a small sample size may have limited accuracy.

Only a few counts were recorded for this clonotype. Its antigen is unknown. Time point defined: persistent/refractory GD, antithyroid drugs over 5 years with positive TRAb. PBMC-derived RNA was used for the TCR library. The CDR3 is 13 amino acids. V lost 5 bases to trimming and J lost 8 bases, with 15 bases between them. Germline V CDR1 and CDR2: SEHNR, FQNEAQ (reference sequence). CDR3-region Arm-PCR and iRepertoire HTBI primers produced the TCR beta libraries. TCRdb itself ran the multiplex PCR reads through MiXCR, one entry per CDR3 protein. Among roughly 400,000 distinct CDR3 sequences, 20% to 25% were seen once, and the ten largest hold 20% to 25%.

The sample consisted of peripheral blood mononuclear cells (PBMCs), taken when the disease was refractory, from a patient treated with antithyroid drugs. The source is a female donor with Graves disease. The rearrangement uses TRBV7-9 and TRBJ1-2, with D unresolved. In DNA form, the CDR3 reads TGTGCCAGCAGCCCCGACGGGGTCGTGGGCTACACCTTC. It yields the protein CASSPDGVVGYTF.